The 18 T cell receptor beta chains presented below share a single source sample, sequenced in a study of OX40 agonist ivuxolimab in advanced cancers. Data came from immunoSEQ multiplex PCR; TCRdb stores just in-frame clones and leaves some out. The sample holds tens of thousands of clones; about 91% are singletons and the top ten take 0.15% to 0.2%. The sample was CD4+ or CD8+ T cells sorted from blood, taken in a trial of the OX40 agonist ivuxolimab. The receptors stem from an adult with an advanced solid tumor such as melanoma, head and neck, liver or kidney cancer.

The CDR3 protein is CASSDGQVPGNTIYF. CDR3 sequence (DNA): TGTGCCAGCAGCGACGGACAGGTTCCTGGAAACACCATATATTTT. The chain has TRBV5-4 and TRBJ1-3; 7 nucleotides align to TRBD1. J was trimmed by 2 bases and V by 4 bases; bases with no gene match: 6. Germline lookup yields CDR1 SGHNT and CDR2 YYREEE (reference sequence). This CDR3 contains 15 residues.

CDR3 in amino acids: CASSPGTSGSWGGELFF. The CDR3 bases are TGTGCCAGCAGCCCCGGGACTAGCGGGAGTTGGGGCGGGGAGCTGTTTTTT. This chain links TRBV7-3 with TRBJ2-2, with 14 bases identical to TRBD2. The CDR3 sequence is 17 residues long. Germline values: CDR1 SGHTA, CDR2 FQGTGA. Unmatched junction bases numbered 9, after V lost 5 bases and J lost 7 bases.

CDR3 sequence reads: CASSRTGVGNTIYF. Written as DNA, the CDR3 is TGTGCCAGCAGCAGGACAGGAGTTGGAAACACCATATATTTT. The chain recombines TRBV16 with TRBJ1-3; 7 bases align to TRBD1. V dropped 5 bases and J dropped 3; count of bases not matched to a gene: 4. CDR1 is KGHSY and CDR2 is FQNENV in the germline V gene. The CDR3 covers 14 residues.

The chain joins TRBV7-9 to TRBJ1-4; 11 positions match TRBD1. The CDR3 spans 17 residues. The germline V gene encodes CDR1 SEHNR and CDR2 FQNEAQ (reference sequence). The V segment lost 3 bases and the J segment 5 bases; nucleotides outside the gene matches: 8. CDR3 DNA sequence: TGTGCCAGCAGCTTCCGGACAGGGGGCGAGTGGAATGAAAAACTGTTTTTT. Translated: CASSFRTGGEWNEKLFF.

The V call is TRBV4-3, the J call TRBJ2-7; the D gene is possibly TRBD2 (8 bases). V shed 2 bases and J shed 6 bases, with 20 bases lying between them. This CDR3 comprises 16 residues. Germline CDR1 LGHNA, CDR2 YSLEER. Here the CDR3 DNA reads TGCGCCAGCAGCCAAACCTTCAACAGGGGACTAGGCGAGCAGTACTTC. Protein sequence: CASSQTFNRGLGEQYF.

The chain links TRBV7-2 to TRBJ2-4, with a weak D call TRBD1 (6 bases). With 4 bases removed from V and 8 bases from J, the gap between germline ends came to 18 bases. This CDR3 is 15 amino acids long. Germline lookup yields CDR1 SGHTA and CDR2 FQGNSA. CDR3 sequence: CASSSLGQPGDIQYF. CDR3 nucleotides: TGTGCCAGCAGCTCACTCGGACAGCCAGGGGACATTCAGTACTTC.

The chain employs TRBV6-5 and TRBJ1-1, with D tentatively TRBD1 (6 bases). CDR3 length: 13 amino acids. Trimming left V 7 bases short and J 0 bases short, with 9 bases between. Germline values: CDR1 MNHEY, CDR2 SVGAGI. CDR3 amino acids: CASTRTVNTEAFF. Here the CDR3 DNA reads TGTGCCAGCACCAGGACAGTGAACACTGAAGCTTTCTTT.

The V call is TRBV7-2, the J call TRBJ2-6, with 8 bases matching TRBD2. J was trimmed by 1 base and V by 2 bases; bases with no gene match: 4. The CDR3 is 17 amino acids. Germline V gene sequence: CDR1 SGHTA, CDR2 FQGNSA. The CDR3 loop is CASSLSGGASGANVLTF. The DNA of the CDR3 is TGTGCCAGCAGCTTAAGCGGGGGCGCATCTGGGGCCAACGTCCTGACTTTC.

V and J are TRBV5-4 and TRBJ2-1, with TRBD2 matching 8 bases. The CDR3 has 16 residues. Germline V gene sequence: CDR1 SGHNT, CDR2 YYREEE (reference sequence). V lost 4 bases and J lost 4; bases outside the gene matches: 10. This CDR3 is CASSRRTGRDYNEQFF. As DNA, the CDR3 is TGTGCCAGCAGCCGACGTACCGGGAGGGATTACAATGAGCAGTTCTTC.

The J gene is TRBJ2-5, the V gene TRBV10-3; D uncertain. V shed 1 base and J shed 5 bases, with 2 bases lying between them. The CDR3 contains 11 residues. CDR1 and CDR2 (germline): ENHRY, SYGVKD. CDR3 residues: CAISELETQYF. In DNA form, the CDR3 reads TGTGCCATCAGTGAGTTGGAGACCCAGTACTTC.

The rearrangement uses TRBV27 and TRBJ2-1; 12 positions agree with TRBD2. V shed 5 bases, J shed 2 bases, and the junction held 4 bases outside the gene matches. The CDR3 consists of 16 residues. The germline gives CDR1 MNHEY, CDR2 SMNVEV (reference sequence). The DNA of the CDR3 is TGTGCCAGCAGTGCTACTAGCGGGAGGACCTACAATGAGCAGTTCTTC. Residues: CASSATSGRTYNEQFF.

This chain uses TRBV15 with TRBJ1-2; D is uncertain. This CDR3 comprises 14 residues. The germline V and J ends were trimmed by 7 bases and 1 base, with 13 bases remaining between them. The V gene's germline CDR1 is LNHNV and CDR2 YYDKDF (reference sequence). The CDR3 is CATTAGSFNYGYTF. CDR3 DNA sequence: TGTGCCACCACCGCGGGGTCCTTTAACTATGGCTACACCTTC.

This CDR3 is CASRQANYGYTF. DNA of the CDR3: TGTGCCAGCCGACAGGCGAACTATGGCTACACCTTC. The chain recombines TRBV28 with TRBJ1-2; D is perhaps TRBD1 (6 bases). CDR1 and CDR2 (germline): MDHEN, SYDVKM. The V end lost 8 bases, the J end lost 2 bases, and 9 bases lay between the germline ends. The CDR3 is made up of 12 amino acids.

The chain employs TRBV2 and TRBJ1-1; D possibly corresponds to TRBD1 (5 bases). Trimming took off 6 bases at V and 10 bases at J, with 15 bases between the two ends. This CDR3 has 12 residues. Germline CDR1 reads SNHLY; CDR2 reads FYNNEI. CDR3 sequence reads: CASSPQAGLAFF. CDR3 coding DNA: TGTGCCAGCAGCCCACAAGCAGGGTTAGCTTTCTTT.

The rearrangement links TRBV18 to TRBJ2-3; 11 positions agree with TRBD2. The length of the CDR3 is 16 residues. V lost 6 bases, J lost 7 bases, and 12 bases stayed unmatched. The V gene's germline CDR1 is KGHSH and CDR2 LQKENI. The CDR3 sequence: CASSPPRSGGVNTQYF. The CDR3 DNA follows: TGTGCCAGCTCCCCCCCCCGTAGCGGGGGGGTGAATACGCAGTATTTT.

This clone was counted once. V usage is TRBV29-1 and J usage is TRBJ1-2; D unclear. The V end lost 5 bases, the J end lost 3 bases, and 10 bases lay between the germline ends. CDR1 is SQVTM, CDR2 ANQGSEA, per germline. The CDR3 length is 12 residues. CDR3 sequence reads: CSVSGPYYGYTF. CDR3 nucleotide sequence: TGCAGCGTTAGCGGACCCTACTATGGCTACACCTTC. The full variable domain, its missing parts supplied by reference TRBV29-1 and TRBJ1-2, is SAVISQKPSRDICQRGTSLTIQCQVDSQVTMMFWYRQQPGQSLTLIATANQGSEATYESGFVIDKFPISRPNLTFSTLTVSNMSPEDSSIYLCSVSGPYYGYTFGSGTRLTVV.

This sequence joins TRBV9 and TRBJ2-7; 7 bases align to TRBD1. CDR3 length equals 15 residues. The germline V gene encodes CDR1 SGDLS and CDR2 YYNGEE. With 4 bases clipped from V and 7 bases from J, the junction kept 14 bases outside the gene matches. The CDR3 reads CASSYQGQVTGEQYF. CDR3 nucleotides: TGTGCCAGCAGCTACCAAGGACAGGTCACGGGTGAGCAGTACTTC.

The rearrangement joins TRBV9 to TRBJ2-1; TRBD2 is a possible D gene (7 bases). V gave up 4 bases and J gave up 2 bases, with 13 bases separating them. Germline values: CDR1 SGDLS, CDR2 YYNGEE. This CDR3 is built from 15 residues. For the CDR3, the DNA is TGTGCCAGCAGCCGATTAGGGGGGGCCTACAATGAGCAGTTCTTC. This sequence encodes CASSRLGGAYNEQFF.